The 20 T cell receptor beta chains given below trace back to one sample, sequenced in a study of PD-1 blockade in classical Hodgkin lymphoma. Generated by immunoSEQ multiplex PCR, the TCRdb table keeps only in-frame clones and is missing some. The repertoire holds approximately 20,000 clones, with more than 75% as singletons. The time point was: cycle 4 day 1 (C4D1), after 5 to 7 weeks of nivolumab. Every patient was affected by relapse after autologous stem cell transplantation, while exposure to brentuximab vedotin was not uniform. Sequencing used peripheral blood mononuclear cells (PBMCs), obtained before the fourth cycle of nivolumab. These receptors originate from a human donor with classical Hodgkin lymphoma.

V usage is TRBV29-1 and J usage is TRBJ1-1, with TRBD1 matching over 7 bases. V was clipped by 8 bases and J by 0 bases; unmatched bases: 6. Germline V gene data show CDR1 as SQVTM and CDR2 as ANQGSEA. The CDR3 totals 13 residues. CDR3: CSSRTGLNTEAFF. The CDR3 DNA reads TGCAGCTCCCGGACAGGATTGAACACTGAAGCTTTCTTT.

A single count supports this clone. The chain joins TRBV11-2 to TRBJ1-2; D unclear. The CDR3 spans 13 residues. Germline values: CDR1 SGHAT, CDR2 FQNNGV. Trimming pared 5 bases from V and 2 bases from J, leaving 9 bases between. The chain's CDR3 is CASSLSGNYGYTF. CDR3 coding DNA: TGTGCCAGCAGCCTGTCGGGAAACTATGGCTACACCTTC.

This clone was detected only once. The V and J genes are TRBV9 and TRBJ2-2; D possibly corresponds to TRBD1 (5 bases). The CDR3 loop spans 18 amino acids. The germline CDR1 and CDR2 sequences are SGDLS and YYNGEE. Between the trimmed V and J ends, which lost 0 bases and 7 bases, there was a span of 22 bases. The CDR3 loop reads CASSVEVEPWQGGGELFF. CDR3 DNA sequence: TGTGCCAGCAGCGTAGAGGTGGAGCCTTGGCAGGGTGGCGGGGAGCTGTTTTTT.

This chain joins TRBV7-2 and TRBJ2-7, with 14 bases identical to TRBD2. The CDR3 totals 16 residues. CDR1 and CDR2 from the germline V gene are SGHTA and FQGNSA. V lost 0 bases to trimming and J lost 3 bases; unmatched junction nucleotides: 1. CDR3 in amino acids: CASSLAGTSGSYEQYF. CDR3 in DNA: TGTGCCAGCAGCTTAGCCGGGACTAGCGGGAGCTACGAGCAGTACTTC.

The CDR3 sequence is CASSLDRWGQVFEQYV. CDR3 in DNA: TGTGCCAGCAGTTTGGACCGCTGGGGACAGGTCTTCGAGCAGTACGTC. The J gene is TRBJ2-7, the V gene TRBV28, with 8 bases matching TRBD1. Germline V gene data show CDR1 as MDHEN and CDR2 as SYDVKM. The trim removed 3 bases at V and 6 bases at J, leaving 13 bases unmatched. The CDR3 is 16 residues long.

The chain joins TRBV19 to TRBJ2-2, with unresolved D. Germline V lookup: CDR1 LNHDA, CDR2 SQIVND (reference sequence). The CDR3 loop spans 15 amino acids. V lost 3 bases and J lost 4, with 12 bases in between. The CDR3: CASSILGISTGELFF. DNA for the CDR3: TGTGCCAGTAGTATTTTGGGGATTAGCACCGGGGAGCTGTTTTTT.

V usage is TRBV5-4 and J usage is TRBJ2-3, with 12 bases lining up with TRBD2. The V gene end was trimmed by 3 bases and the J gene end by 6 bases; junction bases not matched to a gene: 8. The CDR3 extends over 16 amino acids. Germline-derived CDR1 and CDR2 are SGHNT and YYREEE (reference sequence). Here the CDR3 DNA reads TGTGCCAGCAGCTCCCTACTAGCGGGAGGTACGGATACGCAGTATTTT. Translated, it gives CASSSLLAGGTDTQYF. The full variable domain, with the rest looked up from reference TRBV5-4 and TRBJ2-3, is ETGVTQSPTHLIKTRGQQVTLRCSSQSGHNTVSWYQQALGQGPQFIFQYYREEENGRGNFPPRFSGLQFPNYSSELNVNALELDDSALYLCASSSLLAGGTDTQYFGPGTRLTVL.

This rearrangement joins TRBV21-1 to TRBJ1-1. TRBV21-1 is assigned pseudogene status. This CDR3 has 12 residues. The CDR3 spells CASSKDNGEAFF. CDR3 DNA: TGTGCCAGCAGCAAAGACAACGGTGAAGCTTTCTTT.

The chain combines TRBV6-5 with TRBJ1-3; D not certain. This CDR3 is 13 amino acids long. Germline CDR1 MNHEY, CDR2 SVGAGI. The V and J ends lost 5 bases and 4 bases respectively, with 9 bases between them. CDR3 residues: CASSLDPGNTIYF. The DNA for the CDR3 is TGTGCCAGCAGTCTCGATCCCGGAAACACCATATATTTT.

The chain has TRBV5-1 and TRBJ1-4; D possibly corresponds to TRBD1 (5 bases). CDR1 and CDR2 from the germline V gene are SGHRS and YFSETQ. This CDR3 spans 15 amino acids. V dropped 4 bases and J dropped 10 bases, with 20 bases sitting between them. CDR3 DNA: TGCGCCAGCAGCGGTGGGGGTATGGGCTACGGAAAACTGTTTTTT. Its translation is CASSGGGMGYGKLFF.

The rearrangement links TRBV28 to TRBJ1-5, with TRBD1 matching over 12 bases. The CDR3 spans 16 residues. V was clipped by 3 bases and J by 7 bases; unmatched bases: 7. The germline V gene encodes CDR1 MDHEN and CDR2 SYDVKM. The CDR3, as DNA: TGTGCCAGCAGTTTCCGGGACAGGGGGCCTGGGCAGCCCCAGCATTTT. It is translated as CASSFRDRGPGQPQHF.

The CDR3 coding sequence is TGTGCCAGCAGCGCGGGACCGTCGGGCACCGGGGAGCTGTTTTTT. Translation gives CASSAGPSGTGELFF. The chain recombines TRBV9 with TRBJ2-2; D may be TRBD1 or TRBD2 (5 bases each). The germline CDR1 and CDR2 sequences are SGDLS and YYNGEE. The CDR3 spans 15 residues. V lost 3 bases and J 4 bases, leaving 13 bases between the germline ends.

This chain joins TRBV21-1 and TRBJ1-6. TRBV21-1 constitutes a pseudogene. The CDR3 has 13 residues. CDR3 in amino acids: CASSTTGVSPLHF. The CDR3 DNA reads as TGTGCCAGCAGCACTACGGGGGTTTCACCCCTCCACTTT.

The chain links TRBV7-9 to TRBJ2-2; D ambiguous. Germline CDR1 reads SEHNR; CDR2 reads FQNEAQ (reference sequence). Trimming shortened V by 3 bases and J by 7 bases, and 12 bases separated the two germline ends. This CDR3 region has 14 residues. The CDR3 spells CASSFQTGFGELFF. CDR3 in DNA: TGTGCCAGCAGCTTTCAGACTGGATTCGGGGAGCTGTTTTTT.

The J gene is TRBJ2-5, the V gene TRBV5-6, with D tentatively TRBD1 (6 bases). The CDR3 runs to 15 residues. Trimming removed 4 bases from V and 1 base from J, with 14 bases in between. Germline lookup yields CDR1 SGHDT and CDR2 YYEEEE. The CDR3: CASSPGVGAQETQYF. CDR3 bases: TGTGCCAGCAGCCCAGGGGTGGGGGCCCAAGAGACCCAGTACTTC.

This clone was counted a few times. This chain connects TRBV4-3 to TRBJ1-3, with TRBD1 identical over 7 bases. V lost 2 bases to trimming and J lost 4 bases; unmatched junction nucleotides: 5. The CDR3 is made up of 15 amino acids. Germline loops: CDR1 LGHNA, CDR2 YSLEER. This chain's CDR3 is CASSQQGERGNTIYF. The DNA for the CDR3 is TGCGCCAGCAGCCAACAGGGGGAAAGGGGAAACACCATATATTTT.

The chain uses TRBV7-9 and TRBJ1-4; 7 nucleotides match TRBD1. V lost 2 bases and J lost 2; bases outside the gene matches: 2. CDR3 size: 15 residues. CDR1 and CDR2 from the germline V gene are SEHNR and FQNEAQ (reference sequence). This CDR3 is CASSLRGQTNEKLFF. Here the CDR3 DNA reads TGTGCCAGCAGCTTAAGGGGGCAGACTAATGAAAAACTGTTTTTT.

The J gene is TRBJ1-4, the V gene TRBV27, with a weak D call TRBD1 (5 bases). The CDR3 is 14 amino acids. V lost 6 bases to trimming and J lost 7 bases, with 15 bases between them. CDR1 is MNHEY and CDR2 is SMNVEV in the germline V gene (reference sequence). The CDR3 loop is CASSRRELGEKLFF. The CDR3 DNA follows: TGTGCCAGCAGCCGCAGGGAGCTAGGTGAAAAACTGTTTTTT.

As concerns this clone: Compared with germline, one end of the junction differs, possibly owing to a read error. Other DNA sequences of this sample code for an identical CDR3. The genes are TRBV5-1 and TRBJ1-2; D remains ambiguous. Per germline, CDR1 SGHRS and CDR2 YFSETQ. CDR3 length: 12 amino acids. This CDR3 reads CASSLEGWGYTF. The CDR3 DNA follows: TGTGCCAGCAGCTTGGAGGGTTGGGGCTACACCTTC.

The chain combines TRBV18 with TRBJ2-5; D may be TRBD1 (5 bases). V dropped 2 bases and J dropped 3 bases, with 13 bases sitting between them. The CDR3 length is 15 residues. Germline assignment: CDR1 KGHSH and CDR2 LQKENI. CDR3 in amino acids: CASSPKPGREETQYF. CDR3 in DNA: TGTGCCAGCTCACCAAAGCCAGGCAGGGAAGAGACCCAGTACTTC. Supplemented by reference TRBV18 and TRBJ2-5, the full variable domain reads NAGVMQNPRHLVRRRGQEARLRCSPMKGHSHVYWYRQLPEEGLKFMVYLQKENIIDESGMPKERFSAEFPKEGPSILRIQQVVRGDSAAYFCASSPKPGREETQYFGPGTRLLVL.